This TCR beta chain was identified in a study of T-cell memory formation after mild COVID-19. Only a few counts were recorded for this clonotype. Its antigen remains unidentified. One entry per CDR3 protein, called by TCRdb with MiXCR from the 5' RACE reads. The sample includes more than 250,000 distinct CDR3 sequences, 16% of them seen just once. The CDR3 consists of 13 residues. Germline CDR1 reads SGHDT; CDR2 reads YYEEEE. Trimming left V 2 bases short and J 10 bases short, with 14 bases between. Broader study findings: Cross-reactive memory seemingly joined, as some responding clones were found in pre-infection memory.

The rearrangement uses TRBV5-6 and TRBJ2-3; tentatively, D is TRBD1 (5 bases). The TCR originated in a man in his late teens or twenties who had mild COVID-19 (a few samples of this study predate the infection). Cell type and time point are not known. Sequenced material: PBMCs or a T cell subset sorted from them (not recorded which). CDR3 sequence reads: CASSLRRGDSQYF. Here the CDR3 DNA reads TGTGCCAGCAGCTTAAGAAGGGGTGACTCGCAGTATTTT.